This T cell receptor (beta chain) was sequenced during a study of blood T cells in healthy people across ages (dated by TCRdb to about 2015). Study-wide context: Template switching captured roughly one uniquely barcoded TCR beta cDNA molecule per two T cells in model experiments. Age-related changes in TCR beta repertoire diversity were measured in the study by deep sequencing normalized with unique cDNA molecular identifiers. Four age groups were formed from the donors: young (average around 15 years), middle-aged (more than 35), aged (about 62) and long-lived (approximately 78). To avoid experimental bias, donors of different ages were spread randomly across the sequencing lanes. Using the same blood draw, the study looked at two additional independent replicas of 1 million unique cDNA reads for two donors, one aged 18 to 29 and the other aged 80 or older. Overall results and qualifications from the work: Compared with the aged group, the long-lived group had more naive CD4+ T cells, fewer expanded clones and increased TCR diversity, suggesting age selection. Estimates of total diversity from one million sequenced T cells were regarded as lower bounds and underestimates. Conclusive comparison of naive and antigen-experienced compartments was prevented by the profiling of bulk unsorted PBMCs. Observed TCR beta diversity per million T cells fell roughly linearly with age, and a significant reduction was already apparent by age about 36. Donor CMV infection status was unknown, potentially confounding age-related changes in expanded clonotypes. The percentage of naive T cells measured by flow cytometry correlated strongly with observed TCR beta diversity.

This clonotype was detected a few times. There is no known antigen for this receptor. No clone much larger than this one lies a single base away; base qualities are absent. The germline V gene yields MDHEN for CDR1 and SYDVKM for CDR2. Relative to germline, V is 5 bases shorter and J is 5 bases shorter, with 24 bases between their ends. The CDR3 has 17 amino acids, counting the end cysteine and phenylalanine. CDR3 DNA is the only sequence kept; it has 51 bases, read in frame from the first base. Systemically healthy Caucasian individuals from Russia, approximately 39 in total and aged about 6 to 90 years, were included as donors. Approximately 9.7 milliliters of peripheral blood were drawn from each donor into EDTA-treated Vacutainer tubes. Ficoll-Paque density-gradient centrifugation was used to isolate PBMCs, with at least 6 million per sample. Total RNA, at least 6 micrograms per sample, was extracted from PBMCs with Trizol reagent. For every donor, an aliquot of PBMCs went through flow cytometry to measure the percentages of naive CD45RAhigh/CD27high T cells.

Library preparation employed 5' RACE. TCRdb names Illumina HiSeq 2500 as the instrument used. A second roughly 7 to 12 cycle PCR used a sample-barcoded 5' primer and a J-beta primer mix. Each TCR beta cDNA molecule received a unique molecular identifier from a template-switch 5' adaptor carrying 12 random nucleotides. Each sample yielded at least 2.5 million CDR3-containing paired-end reads. All of the RNA was converted into first-strand cDNA using the Mint cDNA synthesis kit, with a TRBC-specific oligonucleotide serving as the primer. Following uracil-DNA glycosylase treatment, all cDNA underwent a first 18-cycle PCR with the universal primers M1SS and BC2_uni_R. As for the original processing: Normalization of each sample was performed by random selection of 1 million high-quality reads, each carrying a distinct molecular identifier. Reads with shared molecular identifiers were discarded instead of being binned into consensus sequences. MiTCR, set to a Q25 quality threshold and the strictest error-elimination algorithm, was used for CDR3 identification, clonotype clustering and error correction. A nonparametric unseen species model with Euler transformation was used to estimate a lower bound on total TCR beta diversity. TCRdb reprocessed the public reads (quality trimming at Q25 with fastp, clone calling with MiXCR) and kept in-frame beta chains. Rows are unified per CDR3 protein, each entry keeping the most common DNA and genes. The V and J calls were not made by the authors but by TCRdb's processing. The sample records around 670,000 distinct CDR3 sequences, about 30% of which are singletons. The biggest ten clones account for 15% to 18% of the sample.

The rearranged chain carries TRBV28 and TRBJ2-5; the D gene is perhaps TRBD1, from 6 matching bases. Sequenced input: blood. This TCR derives from a woman at least 80 years old in good health. Here the CDR3 is given as CASSPAAGAALRETQYF. The sequenced DNA is TGTGCCAGCAGTCCAGCGGCAGGGGCCGCGCTTCGGGAGACCCAGTACTTC.